This T cell receptor (beta chain) was recorded in a study of blood T cell repertoires in COVID-19. On the study more broadly: COVID-19 samples, acute and convalescent, were from the United States, Italy and Spain.

Participant age was roughly 18 to 95 years, and participants resided in 20 to 30 US areas. Cohort placement rested on clinical history that participants reported themselves. Germline V gene lookup returns CDR1 MNHEY and CDR2 SMNVEV (reference sequence). The CDR3 loop spans 13 amino acids. Trimming pared 6 bases from V and 10 bases from J, leaving 16 bases between. Under the authors' procedure: Quantification of nucleated cells was approximated via reference gene primer amplification. Generated by immunoSEQ multiplex PCR, the TCRdb table keeps only in-frame clones and is missing some. The DNA was the basis for D and trimming; V, J and clone size are from that table. The table records 150,000 to 200,000 clones, less than 90% of them present only once.

The sample consisted of PBMCs or T cells enriched from blood (not recorded which). This clonotype originated in a woman under 40 who had been exposed to COVID-19. The chain employs TRBV27 and TRBJ2-1; D is perhaps TRBD2 (5 bases). The CDR3 DNA reads as TGTGCCAGCAGCTTGTCTCTATCGGGAGAGCAGTTCTTC. The encoded protein is CASSLSLSGEQFF.